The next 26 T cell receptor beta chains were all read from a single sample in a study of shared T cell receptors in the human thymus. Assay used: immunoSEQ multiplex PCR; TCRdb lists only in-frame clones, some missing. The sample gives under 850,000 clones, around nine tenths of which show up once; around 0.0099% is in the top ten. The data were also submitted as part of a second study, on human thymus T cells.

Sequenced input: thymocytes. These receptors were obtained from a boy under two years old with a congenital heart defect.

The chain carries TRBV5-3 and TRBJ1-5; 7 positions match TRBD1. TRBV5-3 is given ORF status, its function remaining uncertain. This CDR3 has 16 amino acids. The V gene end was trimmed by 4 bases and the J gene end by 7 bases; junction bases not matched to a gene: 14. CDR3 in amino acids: CARSLRQGRVDQPQHF. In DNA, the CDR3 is TGTGCCAGAAGCCTAAGACAGGGTCGAGTAGACCAGCCCCAGCATTTT.

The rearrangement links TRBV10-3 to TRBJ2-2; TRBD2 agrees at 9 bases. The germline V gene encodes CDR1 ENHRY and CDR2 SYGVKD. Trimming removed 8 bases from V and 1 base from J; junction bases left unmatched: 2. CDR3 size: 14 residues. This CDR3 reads CAIFSGRNTGELFF. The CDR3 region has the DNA TGTGCCATCTTTAGCGGGAGGAACACCGGGGAGCTGTTTTTT.

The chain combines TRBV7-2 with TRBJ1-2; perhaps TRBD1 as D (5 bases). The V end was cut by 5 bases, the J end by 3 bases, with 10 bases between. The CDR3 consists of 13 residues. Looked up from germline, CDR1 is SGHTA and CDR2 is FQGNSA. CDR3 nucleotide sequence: TGTGCCAGCAGCCCCCGGACACACTATGGCTACACCTTC. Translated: CASSPRTHYGYTF.

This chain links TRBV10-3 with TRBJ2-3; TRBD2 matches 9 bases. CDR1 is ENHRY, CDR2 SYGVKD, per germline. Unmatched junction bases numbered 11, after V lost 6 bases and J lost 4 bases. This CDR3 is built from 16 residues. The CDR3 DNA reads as TGTGCCATCAGGCTAGCGGGAAGGTTTGGCGCAGATACGCAGTATTTT. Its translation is CAIRLAGRFGADTQYF.

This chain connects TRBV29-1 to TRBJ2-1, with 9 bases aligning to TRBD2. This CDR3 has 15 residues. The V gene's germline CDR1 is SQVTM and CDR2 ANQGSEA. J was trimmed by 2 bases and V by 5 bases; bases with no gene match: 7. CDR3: CSVNFSGSPYNEQFF. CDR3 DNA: TGCAGCGTTAATTTTAGCGGGAGCCCCTACAATGAGCAGTTCTTC.

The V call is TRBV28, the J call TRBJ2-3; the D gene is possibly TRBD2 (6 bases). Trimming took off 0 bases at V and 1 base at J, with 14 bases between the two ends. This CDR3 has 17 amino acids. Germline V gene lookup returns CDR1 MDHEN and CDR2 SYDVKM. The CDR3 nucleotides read TGTGCCAGCAGTTTATGGGAGCGGGTCGGTGGCACAGATACGCAGTATTTT. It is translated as CASSLWERVGGTDTQYF.

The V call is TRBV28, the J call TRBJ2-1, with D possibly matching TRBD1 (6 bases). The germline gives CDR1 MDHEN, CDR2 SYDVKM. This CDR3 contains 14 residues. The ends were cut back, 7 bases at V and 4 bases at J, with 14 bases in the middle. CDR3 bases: TGTGCCAGCAAGCCACAGGGATTGTACAATGAGCAGTTCTTC. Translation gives CASKPQGLYNEQFF.

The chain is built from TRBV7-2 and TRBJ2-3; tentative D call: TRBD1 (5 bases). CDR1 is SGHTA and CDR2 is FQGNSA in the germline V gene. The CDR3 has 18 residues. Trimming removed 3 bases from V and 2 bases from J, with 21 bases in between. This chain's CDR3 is CASSFRLVGLRHTDTQYF. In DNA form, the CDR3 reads TGTGCCAGCAGCTTTCGGCTTGTGGGGCTAAGGCACACAGATACGCAGTATTTT. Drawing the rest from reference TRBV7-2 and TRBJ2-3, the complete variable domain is GAGVSQSPSNKVTEKGKDVELRCDPISGHTALYWYRQSLGQGLEFLIYFQGNSAPDKSGLPSDRFSAERTGGSVSTLTIQRTQQEDSAVYLCASSFRLVGLRHTDTQYFGPGTRLTVL.

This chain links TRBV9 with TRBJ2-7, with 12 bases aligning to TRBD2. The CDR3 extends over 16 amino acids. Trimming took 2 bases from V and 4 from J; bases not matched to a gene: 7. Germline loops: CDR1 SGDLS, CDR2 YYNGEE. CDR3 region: CASSVSSGRARYEQYF. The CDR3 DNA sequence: TGTGCCAGCAGCGTGTCTAGCGGGAGGGCCAGGTACGAGCAGTACTTC.

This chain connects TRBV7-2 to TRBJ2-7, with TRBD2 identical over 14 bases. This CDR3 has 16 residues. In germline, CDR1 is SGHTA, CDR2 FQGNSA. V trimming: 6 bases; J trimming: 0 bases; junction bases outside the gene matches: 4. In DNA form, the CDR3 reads TGTGCCAGCAGACCCGGGACTAGCGGGAGCTCCTACGAGCAGTACTTC. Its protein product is CASRPGTSGSSYEQYF.

In nucleotides, the CDR3 is TGCGCCAGCAGCTTCCCAGCGACGGGGAGCCCCACAGATACGCAGTATTTT. Amino acid sequence: CASSFPATGSPTDTQYF. The V call is TRBV5-1, the J call TRBJ2-3; possibly TRBD2 for D (5 bases). There are 17 residues in the CDR3. CDR1 is SGHRS, CDR2 YFSETQ, per germline. V was clipped by 2 bases and J by 2 bases, with 18 bases between them.

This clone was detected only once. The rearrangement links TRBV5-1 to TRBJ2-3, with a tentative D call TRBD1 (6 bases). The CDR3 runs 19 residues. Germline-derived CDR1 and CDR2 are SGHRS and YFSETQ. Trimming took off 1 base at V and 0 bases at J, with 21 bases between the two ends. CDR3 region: CASSLYRLRGLTSTDTQYF. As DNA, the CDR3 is TGCGCCAGCAGCTTGTATCGGCTGAGGGGGTTGACTAGCACAGATACGCAGTATTTT.

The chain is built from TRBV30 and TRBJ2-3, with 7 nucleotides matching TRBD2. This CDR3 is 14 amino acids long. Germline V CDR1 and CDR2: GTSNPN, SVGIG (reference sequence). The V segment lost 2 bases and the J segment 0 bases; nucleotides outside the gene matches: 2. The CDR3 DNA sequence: TGTGCCTGGAGTTGGGGGGGAAGCACAGATACGCAGTATTTT. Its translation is CAWSWGGSTDTQYF.

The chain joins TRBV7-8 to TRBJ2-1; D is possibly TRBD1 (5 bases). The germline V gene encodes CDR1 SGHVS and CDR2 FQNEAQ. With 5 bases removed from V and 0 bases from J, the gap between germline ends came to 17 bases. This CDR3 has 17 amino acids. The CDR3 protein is CASSPPGGANSYNEQFF. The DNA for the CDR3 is TGTGCCAGCAGCCCCCCAGGTGGGGCCAACTCCTACAATGAGCAGTTCTTC.

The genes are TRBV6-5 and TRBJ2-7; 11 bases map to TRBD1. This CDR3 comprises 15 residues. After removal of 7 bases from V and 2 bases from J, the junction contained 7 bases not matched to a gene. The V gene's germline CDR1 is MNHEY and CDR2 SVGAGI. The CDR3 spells CASIGSGQGAYEQYF. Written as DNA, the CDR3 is TGTGCCAGCATAGGTTCGGGACAGGGGGCCTACGAGCAGTACTTC.

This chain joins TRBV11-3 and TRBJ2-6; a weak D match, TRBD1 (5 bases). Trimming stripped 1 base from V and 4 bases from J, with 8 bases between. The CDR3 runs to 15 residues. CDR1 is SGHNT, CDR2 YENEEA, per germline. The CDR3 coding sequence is TGTGCCAGCAGCTTAGGGCCAGGGGGGGCCAACGTCCTGACTTTC. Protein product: CASSLGPGGANVLTF.

The CDR3 DNA sequence: TGTGCCAGCAGCTACCGGGGGGCCGGGAGCTCTGGAAACACCATATATTTT. Amino acid sequence: CASSYRGAGSSGNTIYF. This chain links TRBV13 with TRBJ1-3; the D gene is possibly TRBD1 (6 bases). The V end was cut by 4 bases, the J end by 0 bases, with 16 bases between. Per the germline V gene, CDR1 is PRHDT and CDR2 is FYEKMQ (reference sequence). The length of the CDR3 is 17 residues.

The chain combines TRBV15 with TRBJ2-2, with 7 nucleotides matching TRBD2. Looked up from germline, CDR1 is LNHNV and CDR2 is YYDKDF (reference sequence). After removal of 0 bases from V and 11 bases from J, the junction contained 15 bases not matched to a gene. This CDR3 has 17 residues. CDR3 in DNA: TGTGCCACCAGCAGAGATGAGTCCCAGGGACTATATTCCGAGCTGTTTTTT. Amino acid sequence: CATSRDESQGLYSELFF.

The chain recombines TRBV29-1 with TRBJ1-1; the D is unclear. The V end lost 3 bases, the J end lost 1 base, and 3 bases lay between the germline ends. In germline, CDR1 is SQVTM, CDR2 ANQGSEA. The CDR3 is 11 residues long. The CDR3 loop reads CSVERNTEAFF. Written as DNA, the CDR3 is TGCAGCGTTGAGCGGAACACTGAAGCTTTCTTT.

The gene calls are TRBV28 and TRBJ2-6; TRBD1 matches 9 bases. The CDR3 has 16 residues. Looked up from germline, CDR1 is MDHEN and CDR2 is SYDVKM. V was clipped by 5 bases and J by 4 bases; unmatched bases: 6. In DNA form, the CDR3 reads TGTGCCAGCAGTGCACAGGGGGCTTACGGGGCCAACGTCCTGACTTTC. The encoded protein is CASSAQGAYGANVLTF.

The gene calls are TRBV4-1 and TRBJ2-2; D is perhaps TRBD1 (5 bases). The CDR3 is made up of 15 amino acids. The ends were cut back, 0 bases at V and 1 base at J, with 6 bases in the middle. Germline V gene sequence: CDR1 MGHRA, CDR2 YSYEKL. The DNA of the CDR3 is TGCGCCAGCAGCCAAGACACAGGGAACACCGGGGAGCTGTTTTTT. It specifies CASSQDTGNTGELFF.

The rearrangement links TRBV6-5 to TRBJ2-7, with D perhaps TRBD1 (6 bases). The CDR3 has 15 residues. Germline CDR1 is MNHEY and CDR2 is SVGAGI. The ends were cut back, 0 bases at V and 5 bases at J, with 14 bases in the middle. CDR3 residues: CASSYSQGGGNEQYF. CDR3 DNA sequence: TGTGCCAGCAGTTACTCACAGGGTGGAGGCAACGAGCAGTACTTC.

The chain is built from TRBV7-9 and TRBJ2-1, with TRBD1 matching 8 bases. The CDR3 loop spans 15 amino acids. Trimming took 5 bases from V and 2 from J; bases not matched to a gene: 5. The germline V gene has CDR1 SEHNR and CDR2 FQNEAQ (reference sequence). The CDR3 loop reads CASSTRTGPYNEQFF. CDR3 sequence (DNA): TGTGCCAGCAGCACCCGGACAGGGCCCTACAATGAGCAGTTCTTC.

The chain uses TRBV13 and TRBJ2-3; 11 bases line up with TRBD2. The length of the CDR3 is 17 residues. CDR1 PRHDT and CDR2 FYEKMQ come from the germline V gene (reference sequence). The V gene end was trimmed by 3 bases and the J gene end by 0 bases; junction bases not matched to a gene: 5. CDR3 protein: CASSFIGLAGSTDTQYF. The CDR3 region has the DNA TGTGCCAGCAGCTTCATAGGACTAGCGGGTAGCACAGATACGCAGTATTTT.

The CDR3 DNA reads TGTGCCAGCAGCCCCCGCCGGGACAGGGTTTTTGGCTACACCTTC. It translates to CASSPRRDRVFGYTF. J is TRBJ1-2 and V is TRBV9; 9 positions agree with TRBD1. Germline CDR1 reads SGDLS; CDR2 reads YYNGEE. The CDR3 contains 15 residues. The V gene end was trimmed by 4 bases and the J gene end by 7 bases; junction bases not matched to a gene: 11.

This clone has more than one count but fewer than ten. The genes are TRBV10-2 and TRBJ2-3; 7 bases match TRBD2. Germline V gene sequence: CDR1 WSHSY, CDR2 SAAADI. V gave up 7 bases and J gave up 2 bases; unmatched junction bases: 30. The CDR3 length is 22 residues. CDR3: CASMFPGPGRARAGGITDTQYF. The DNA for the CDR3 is TGCGCCAGCATGTTTCCGGGACCCGGGCGGGCGAGGGCCGGGGGGATCACAGATACGCAGTATTTT.